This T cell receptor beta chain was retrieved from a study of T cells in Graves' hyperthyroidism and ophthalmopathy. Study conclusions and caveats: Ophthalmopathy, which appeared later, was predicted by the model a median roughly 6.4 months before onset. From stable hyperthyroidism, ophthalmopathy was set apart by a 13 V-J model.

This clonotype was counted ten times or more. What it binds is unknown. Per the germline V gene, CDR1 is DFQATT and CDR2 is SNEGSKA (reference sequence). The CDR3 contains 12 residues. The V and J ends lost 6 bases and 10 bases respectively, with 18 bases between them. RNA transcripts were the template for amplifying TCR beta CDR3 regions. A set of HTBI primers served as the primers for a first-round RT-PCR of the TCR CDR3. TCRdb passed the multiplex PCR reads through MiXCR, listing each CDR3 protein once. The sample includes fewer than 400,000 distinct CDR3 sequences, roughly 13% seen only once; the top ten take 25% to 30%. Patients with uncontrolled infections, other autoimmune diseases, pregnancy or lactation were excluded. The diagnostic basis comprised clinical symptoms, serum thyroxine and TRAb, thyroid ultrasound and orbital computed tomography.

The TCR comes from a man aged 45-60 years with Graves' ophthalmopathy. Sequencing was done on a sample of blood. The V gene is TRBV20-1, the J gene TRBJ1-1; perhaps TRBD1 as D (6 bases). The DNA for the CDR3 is TGCAGTGCCAACCCGTCACAGGGTGCAGCTTTCTTT. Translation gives CSANPSQGAAFF.